This T cell receptor (beta chain) is drawn from a study of cytomegalovirus exposure and HLA in healthy donors. With 60 Vbeta and 13 Jbeta primers, the PCR was carried out. Generated by immunoSEQ multiplex PCR, the TCRdb table keeps only in-frame clones and is missing some. Counted here are some 150,000 clones, roughly 77% occurring once; the ten biggest clones make up about 8.3%. This CDR3 region has 16 residues. V dropped 2 bases and J dropped 8; count of bases not matched to a gene: 10. Germline CDR1 is MNHNS and CDR2 is SASEGT. Broader study findings: Later on, an analysis tied 15,000 or so TCR beta sequences to HLA alleles at 0.05 false discovery rate. Apparent HLA restriction characterized most CMV-associated TCR beta chains in a later analysis. Sequencing artifact likely explains a cluster of highly shared sequence variants. One later analysis reportedly identified an Asian-associated ancestry cluster that showed fewer N-insertions than the approximately 700-donor mean.

This clone was counted only a few times. What it binds is unknown. The rearrangement joins TRBV6-1 to TRBJ1-4, with TRBD1 matching 8 bases. The source material was PBMCs. This clonotype originated in a man aged 25 to 40 in good health and CMV-seropositive. The CDR3 DNA reads as TGTGCCAGCAGTGAAATCGGACAGGGAGCTGGGGAAAAACTGTTTTTT. It encodes CASSEIGQGAGEKLFF.